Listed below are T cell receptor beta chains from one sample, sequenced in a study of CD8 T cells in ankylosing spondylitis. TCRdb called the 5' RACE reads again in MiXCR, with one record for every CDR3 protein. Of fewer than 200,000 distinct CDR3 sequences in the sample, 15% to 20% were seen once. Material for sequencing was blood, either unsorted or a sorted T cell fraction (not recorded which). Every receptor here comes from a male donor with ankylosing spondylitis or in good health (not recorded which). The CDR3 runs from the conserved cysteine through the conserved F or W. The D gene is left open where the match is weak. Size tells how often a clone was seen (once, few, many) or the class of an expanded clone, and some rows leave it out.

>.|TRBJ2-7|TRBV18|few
CASSAQQGSYEQYF
TGTGCCAGCTCAGCCCAACAGGGATCCTACGAGCAGTACTTC
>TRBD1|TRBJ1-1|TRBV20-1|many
CSAPVLGQGMNTEAFF
TGCAGTGCCCCCGTCCTAGGACAGGGTATGAACACTGAAGCTTTCTTT
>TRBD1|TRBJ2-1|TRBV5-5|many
CASSLRDRVSYNEQFF
TGTGCCAGCAGCTTGCGGGACAGGGTCTCCTACAATGAGCAGTTCTTC
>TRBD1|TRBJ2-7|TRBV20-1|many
CSAGRDRDNEQYF
TGCAGTGCTGGCCGGGACAGGGACAACGAGCAGTACTTC
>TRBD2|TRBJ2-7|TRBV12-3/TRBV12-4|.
CASTISGSQYEQYF
TGTGCCAGCACCATTAGCGGGAGCCAGTACGAGCAGTACTTC
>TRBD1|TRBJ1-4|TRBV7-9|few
CASSRGQGLNEKLFF
TGTGCCAGCAGCCGCGGACAGGGCCTTAATGAAAAACTGTTTTTT
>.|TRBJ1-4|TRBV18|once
CASSARHWKNEKLFF
TGTGCCAGCTCAGCAAGACACTGGAAAAATGAAAAACTGTTTTTT
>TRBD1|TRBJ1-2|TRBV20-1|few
CSARWDREDYTF
TGCAGTGCTCGATGGGACAGGGAGGACTACACCTTC
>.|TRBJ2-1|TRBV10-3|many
CAISESTGASYNEQFF
TGTGCCATCAGTGAGTCAACGGGAGCTTCGTACAATGAGCAGTTCTTC
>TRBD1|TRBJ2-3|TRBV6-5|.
CASSYQQGTDTQYF
TGTGCCAGCAGTTACCAACAGGGGACAGATACGCAGTATTTT
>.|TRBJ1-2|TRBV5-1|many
CASSLDGDRTYGYTF
TGCGCCAGCAGCTTGGACGGGGACCGGACCTATGGCTACACCTTC
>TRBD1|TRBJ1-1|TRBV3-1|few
CASSPALGTDNTEAFF
TGTGCCAGCAGCCCGGCTCTAGGGACAGACAACACTGAAGCTTTCTTT
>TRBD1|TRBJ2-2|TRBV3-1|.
CASSQVQDRGPNTGELFF
TGTGCCAGCAGCCAAGTTCAGGACAGGGGCCCGAACACCGGGGAGCTGTTTTTT
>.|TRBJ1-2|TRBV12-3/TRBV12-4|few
CASSRTVVLGYTF
TGTGCCAGCAGTAGGACTGTCGTTTTAGGCTACACCTTC
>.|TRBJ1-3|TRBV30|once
CAWRRDGNTIYF
TGTGCCTGGAGACGGGATGGAAACACCATATATTTT
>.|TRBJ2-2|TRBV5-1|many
CASSTRTTNTGELFF
TGCGCCAGCAGCACCCGGACGACTAACACCGGGGAGCTGTTTTTT
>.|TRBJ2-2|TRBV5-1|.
CASSLGKAGELFF
TGCGCCAGTTCACTAGGAAAGGCCGGGGAGCTGTTTTTT
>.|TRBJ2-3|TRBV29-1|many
CSVWGNRVADTQYF
TGCAGCGTTTGGGGGAACAGGGTGGCGGATACGCAGTATTTT
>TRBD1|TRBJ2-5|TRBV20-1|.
CSARSDRGLLETQYF
TGCAGTGCTAGGTCCGACAGGGGGCTCTTAGAGACCCAGTACTTC
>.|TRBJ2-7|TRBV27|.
CASSLTGLLYEQYF
TGTGCCAGCAGTTTAACCGGGCTCCTCTACGAGCAGTACTTC
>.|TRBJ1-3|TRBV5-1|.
CASSLAFGGSSGNTIYF
TGCGCCAGCAGCTTGGCCTTCGGGGGCAGCTCTGGAAACACCATATATTTT
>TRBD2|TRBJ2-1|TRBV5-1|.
CASSLGAGGYNEQFF
TGCGCCAGCAGCTTGGGGGCGGGAGGATACAATGAGCAGTTCTTC
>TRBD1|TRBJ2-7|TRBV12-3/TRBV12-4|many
CASSPLPGTGNERAAYEQYF
TGTGCCAGCAGTCCCCTCCCCGGGACAGGGAACGAGCGGGCTGCCTACGAGCAGTACTTC
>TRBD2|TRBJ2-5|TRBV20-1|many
CSARSLAGQETQYF
TGCAGTGCTAGATCGCTAGCGGGGCAAGAGACCCAGTACTTC
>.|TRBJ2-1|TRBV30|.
CAWSVGGSDEQFF
TGTGCCTGGAGTGTAGGGGGAAGCGATGAGCAGTTCTTC
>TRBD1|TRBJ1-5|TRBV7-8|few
CASSLGGQGINQPQHF
TGTGCCAGCAGCTTAGGGGGACAGGGGATCAATCAGCCCCAGCATTTT
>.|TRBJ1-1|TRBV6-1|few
CASSPTRSGNTEAFF
TGTGCCAGCAGCCCGACGAGGTCGGGGAACACTGAAGCTTTCTTT
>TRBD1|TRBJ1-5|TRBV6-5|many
CASSYSGTGNQPQHF
TGTGCCAGCAGTTACTCGGGGACAGGGAATCAGCCCCAGCATTTT
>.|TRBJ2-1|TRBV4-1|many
CASSHSQGTYNEQFF
TGCGCCAGCAGCCATTCACAGGGAACCTACAATGAGCAGTTCTTC
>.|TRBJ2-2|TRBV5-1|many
CASSRDNTGELFF
TGCGCCAGCAGTCGGGACAACACCGGGGAGCTGTTTTTT
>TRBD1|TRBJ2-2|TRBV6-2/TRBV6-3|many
CASSPRDRNTGELFF
TGTGCCAGCAGTCCCCGGGACAGAAACACCGGGGAGCTGTTTTTT
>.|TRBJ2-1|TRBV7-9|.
CASSLGETSEFF
TGTGCCAGCAGCTTAGGGGAGACTAGTGAGTTCTTC
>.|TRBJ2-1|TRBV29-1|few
CSTRIEQFF
TGCAGCACTAGGATTGAGCAGTTCTTC
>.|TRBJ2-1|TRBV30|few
CASKGGYNEQFF
TGTGCCTCCAAGGGGGGTTACAATGAGCAGTTCTTC
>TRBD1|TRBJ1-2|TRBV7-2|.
CASSLPIQGHYGYTF
TGTGCCAGCAGCTTACCGATACAGGGGCACTATGGCTACACCTTC
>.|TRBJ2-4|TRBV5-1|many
CASSPGGEPLQYF
TGCGCCAGCAGCCCGGGTGGAGAGCCCCTTCAGTACTTC
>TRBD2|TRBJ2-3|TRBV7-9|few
CASRLGLAGTTDTQYF
TGTGCCAGCAGACTTGGACTAGCGGGAACCACAGATACGCAGTATTTT
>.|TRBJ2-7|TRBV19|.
CASSIPGPYEQYF
TGTGCCAGTAGTATACCAGGCCCCTACGAGCAGTACTTC
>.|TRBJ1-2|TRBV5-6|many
CASSLVRGLSGGYTF
TGTGCCAGCAGCTTGGTTCGGGGCTTATCAGGTGGCTACACCTTC
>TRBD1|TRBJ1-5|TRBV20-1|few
CSANQGGESRPQHF
TGCAGTGCTAACCAGGGGGGCGAATCAAGACCCCAGCATTTT
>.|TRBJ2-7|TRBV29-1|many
CSVVGGSYEQYF
TGCAGCGTTGTCGGGGGCTCCTACGAGCAGTACTTC
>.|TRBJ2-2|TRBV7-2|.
CASSLNRNTGELFF
TGTGCCAGCAGCTTAAATCGAAACACCGGGGAGCTGTTTTTT
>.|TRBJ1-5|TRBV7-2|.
CASSRGGQPQHF
TGTGCCAGCAGCAGAGGAGGGCAGCCCCAGCATTTT
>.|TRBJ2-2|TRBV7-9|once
CASSPIAPGELFF
TGTGCCAGCAGCCCAATAGCGCCCGGGGAGCTGTTTTTT
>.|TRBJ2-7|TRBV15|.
CATSRDGALVSYEQYF
TGTGCCACCAGCAGAGATGGGGCACTGGTATCCTACGAGCAGTACTTC
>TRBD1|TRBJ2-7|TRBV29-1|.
CSVGTGDGEQYF
TGCAGCGTTGGGACAGGGGATGGGGAGCAGTACTTC